A single sample gave rise to the 8 T cell receptor beta chains below, sequenced in a study of CD8+ T cells in alopecia areata. Investigators isolated RNA and reverse transcribed it into cDNA to act as the sequencing template. Assay used: immunoSEQ multiplex PCR; TCRdb lists only in-frame clones, some missing. The top ten hold roughly an eighth of the sample, which has 130,000 or so clones, around 83% seen once. Treatment defined: oral pan-JAK inhibitor, 5-10 mg twice daily. This specimen was CD8+ T cells sorted from blood, taken at week 4, from a patient treated with tofacitinib. Every receptor here comes from a human donor with alopecia areata.

The chain joins TRBV29-1 to TRBJ2-7; tentative D call: TRBD1 (5 bases). With 6 bases removed from V and 2 bases from J, the gap between germline ends came to 17 bases. CDR1 and CDR2 from the germline V gene are SQVTM and ANQGSEA. The CDR3 runs 14 residues. As DNA, the CDR3 is TGCAGCGTAGTGGACACTGAGATAACCTACGAGCAGTACTTC. Translation: CSVVDTEITYEQYF.

The chain combines TRBV5-1 with TRBJ2-2; no definite D call. The CDR3 runs 12 residues. Germline V gives CDR1 SGHRS, CDR2 YFSETQ. Trimming took 1 base from V and 6 from J, leaving 4 bases between them. The CDR3 spells CASSLSSGELFF. DNA for the CDR3: TGCGCCAGCAGCTTGTCGTCCGGGGAGCTGTTTTTT.

The chain has TRBV5-1 and TRBJ2-1; a weak D match, TRBD1 (5 bases). Germline CDR1 SGHRS, CDR2 YFSETQ. Trimming removed 0 bases from V and 8 bases from J, with 18 bases in between. The CDR3 extends over 16 amino acids. CDR3: CASSLGHTTAIHEQFF. CDR3 coding DNA: TGCGCCAGCAGCTTGGGGCACACGACAGCAATCCATGAGCAGTTCTTC.

The chain employs TRBV11-2 and TRBJ2-7; D remains ambiguous. The ends were cut back, 6 bases at V and 6 bases at J, with 15 bases in the middle. CDR3 size: 13 residues. Germline V CDR1 and CDR2: SGHAT, FQNNGV. CDR3 sequence reads: CASSSEASIEQYF. The CDR3 DNA reads TGTGCCAGCAGTTCAGAAGCGTCAATCGAGCAGTACTTC.

This clone appeared a single time. The CDR3 loop reads CASRAQGSSEQYF. The CDR3 nucleotides are TGTGCCAGCAGGGCACAGGGGAGTTCCGAGCAGTACTTC. V is TRBV5-4 and J is TRBJ2-7, with 7 bases fitting TRBD1. This CDR3 contains 13 residues. The germline gives CDR1 SGHNT, CDR2 YYREEE (reference sequence). J gave up 6 bases and V 5 bases, and 8 bases lay outside the gene matches.

The chain has TRBV6-7 and TRBJ2-1; 15 bases line up with TRBD2. TRBV6-7 is given ORF status, its function remaining uncertain. Losses at the gene ends were 0 bases for V and 6 bases for J; bases not matched to a gene: 6. This CDR3 has 18 amino acids. This chain's CDR3 is CASSYSWTSGRGGNEQFF. CDR3 nucleotide sequence: TGTGCCAGCAGTTACTCTTGGACTAGCGGGAGGGGGGGCAATGAGCAGTTCTTC.

V and J are TRBV11-2 and TRBJ2-5; the match to TRBD1 covers 9 bases. The CDR3 covers 14 residues. V trimming: 4 bases; J trimming: 4 bases; junction bases outside the gene matches: 4. Germline-derived CDR1 and CDR2 are SGHAT and FQNNGV. The CDR3 loop reads CASSSLQGAETQYF. The CDR3 region has the DNA TGTGCCAGCAGCTCGCTACAGGGGGCAGAGACCCAGTACTTC.

The gene calls are TRBV9 and TRBJ1-2; 7 bases are shared with TRBD1. The V gene's germline CDR1 is SGDLS and CDR2 YYNGEE. The J segment lost 5 bases and the V segment lost 4 bases, leaving 23 bases of the junction unmatched. This CDR3 has 19 amino acids. CDR3: CASSHRLGQESPRLYGYTF. DNA of the CDR3: TGTGCCAGCAGCCACCGACTCGGACAGGAGTCCCCCCGTCTATATGGCTACACCTTC.